The 13 T cell receptor beta chains presented below share a single source sample, sequenced in a study of blood T cell repertoires in COVID-19. The method was immunoSEQ multiplex PCR; TCRdb's version includes in-frame clones alone and lacks a portion of them. Among 300,000 to 450,000 clones listed, around 87% were seen once. The sequencing input was PBMCs or T cells enriched from blood (not recorded which). These receptors all come from a man aged 25 to 40 who had recovered from COVID-19.

The gene calls are TRBV6-5 and TRBJ2-2, with D possibly matching TRBD1 (6 bases). The CDR3 runs to 15 residues. Germline V gene sequence: CDR1 MNHEY, CDR2 SVGAGI. The ends were cut back, 7 bases at V and 4 bases at J, with 16 bases in the middle. CDR3: CASTLTGQGTGELFF. DNA of the CDR3: TGTGCCAGCACCCTCACAGGGCAGGGCACCGGGGAGCTGTTTTTT.

Here the CDR3 DNA reads TGTGCCAGCAGCTCGGACAGGGGAAGTTTAAACACCGGGGAGCTGTTTTTT. It translates to CASSSDRGSLNTGELFF. The gene calls are TRBV7-2 and TRBJ2-2, with 9 nucleotides matching TRBD1. Germline CDR1 and CDR2: SGHTA and FQGNSA. This CDR3 has 17 amino acids. The trim removed 4 bases at V and 2 bases at J, leaving 8 bases unmatched.

The gene calls are TRBV4-1 and TRBJ1-2; tentative D call: TRBD1 (5 bases). Per germline, CDR1 MGHRA and CDR2 YSYEKL. The CDR3 has 16 residues. V was shortened by 0 bases and J by 4 bases, with 15 bases between the two germline ends. CDR3 region: CASSQDPGEDGYGYTF. CDR3 in DNA: TGCGCCAGCAGCCAAGATCCGGGGGAGGATGGCTATGGCTACACCTTC.

V gene TRBV4-1 combines with J gene TRBJ1-5, with 7 bases matching TRBD1. The germline V gene encodes CDR1 MGHRA and CDR2 YSYEKL. V gave up 4 bases and J gave up 2 bases; unmatched junction bases: 5. The CDR3 consists of 15 residues. The CDR3 sequence is CASSRNRGGNQPQHF. The CDR3 DNA is TGCGCCAGCAGCCGGAACAGGGGAGGCAATCAGCCCCAGCATTTT.

This sequence joins TRBV3-1 (or the pseudogene TRBV3-2) and TRBJ1-1, with 7 bases identical to TRBD1. Germline V gives CDR1 LGHDT, CDR2 YNNKEL (reference sequence). This CDR3 is built from 16 residues. Trimming removed 4 bases from V and 1 base from J; junction bases left unmatched: 9. The CDR3 DNA is TGTGCCAGCAGCCCACAGGGGCGTCGGAAGAACACTGAAGCTTTCTTT. This encodes CASSPQGRRKNTEAFF.

The J gene is TRBJ1-2, the V gene TRBV7-8; possible D gene TRBD1, 6 bases. Germline values: CDR1 SGHVS, CDR2 FQNEAQ. CDR3 size: 15 residues. V gave up 3 bases and J gave up 0 bases, with 11 bases separating them. The chain's CDR3 is CASSLTGWANYGYTF. The CDR3 DNA follows: TGTGCCAGCAGCTTGACAGGCTGGGCTAACTATGGCTACACCTTC. Together with reference TRBV7-8 and TRBJ1-2, the CDR3 gives the full variable domain: GAGVSQSPRYKVAKRGQDVALRCDPISGHVSLFWYQQALGQGPEFLTYFQNEAQLDKSGLPSDRFFAERPEGSVSTLKIQRTQQEDSAVYLCASSLTGWANYGYTFGSGTRLTVV.

The genes are TRBV12-2 and TRBJ1-2; the table's D gene call, TRBD1, was not cross checked with the DNA. TRBV12-2 is annotated as a pseudogene. The CDR3 spans 15 residues. The CDR3 here is CASRTRTGKLSGYTF. Written as DNA, the CDR3 is TGTGCAAGTCGCACCAGGACAGGGAAACTAAGTGGCTACACCTTC.

This clone showed up just once. The chain links TRBV3-1 (or the pseudogene TRBV3-2) to TRBJ1-3; D unresolved. The germline V gene has CDR1 LGHDT and CDR2 YNNKEL (reference sequence). This CDR3 is 15 amino acids long. V was cut by 3 bases and J by 0 bases, with 9 bases left in between. CDR3: CASSQTTVSGNTIYF. DNA for the CDR3: TGTGCCAGCAGCCAGACAACAGTCTCTGGAAACACCATATATTTT.

This clone was recorded once. The chain uses TRBV30 and TRBJ1-1; D uncertain. V shed 5 bases and J shed 2 bases, with 6 bases lying between them. Germline loops: CDR1 GTSNPN, CDR2 SVGIG (reference sequence). The CDR3 covers 11 residues. The chain's CDR3 is CAWVYNTEAFF. The CDR3 coding sequence is TGTGCCTGGGTATATAACACTGAAGCTTTCTTT. The whole variable domain, remainder taken from reference TRBV30 and TRBJ1-1, is SQTIHQWPATLVQPVGSPLSLECTVEGTSNPNLYWYRQAAGRGLQLLFYSVGIGQISSEVPQNLSASRPQDRQFILSSKKLLLSDSGFYLCAWVYNTEAFFGQGTRLTVV.

The chain employs TRBV6-5 and TRBJ2-2; D might be TRBD1 (5 bases). The germline V gene encodes CDR1 MNHEY and CDR2 SVGAGI. Trimming shortened V by 10 bases and J by 3 bases, and 15 bases separated the two germline ends. The CDR3 covers 14 residues. The CDR3 loop is CATFRQLDTGELFF. The DNA of the CDR3 is TGTGCCACCTTCAGACAGTTAGACACCGGGGAGCTGTTTTTT.

The chain recombines TRBV7-2 with TRBJ1-2; D ambiguous. V was cut by 1 base and J by 3 bases, with 9 bases left in between. CDR3 length equals 14 residues. Germline CDR1 is SGHTA and CDR2 is FQGNSA. CDR3 DNA sequence: TGTGCCAGCAGCTTAGACAGCCCTTACTATGGCTACACCTTC. Protein sequence: CASSLDSPYYGYTF.

The chain is built from TRBV5-8 and TRBJ1-1; D is possibly TRBD1 (5 bases). Trimming took 2 bases from V and 4 from J, leaving 15 bases between them. Germline CDR1 reads SGHTS; CDR2 reads YDEGEE. This CDR3 is 15 amino acids long. The chain's CDR3 is CASSLKAGIVTEAFF. CDR3 in DNA: TGTGCCAGCAGCTTAAAGGCAGGGATAGTCACTGAAGCTTTCTTT.

The chain employs TRBV6-4 and TRBJ1-5; D ambiguous. CDR1 and CDR2 (germline): MRHNA, SNTAGT. This CDR3 has 14 amino acids. Trimming removed 4 bases from V and 4 bases from J, with 11 bases in between. The CDR3 loop reads CASSADGRNQPQHF. CDR3 DNA sequence: TGTGCCAGCAGTGCCGATGGCCGAAATCAGCCCCAGCATTTT.